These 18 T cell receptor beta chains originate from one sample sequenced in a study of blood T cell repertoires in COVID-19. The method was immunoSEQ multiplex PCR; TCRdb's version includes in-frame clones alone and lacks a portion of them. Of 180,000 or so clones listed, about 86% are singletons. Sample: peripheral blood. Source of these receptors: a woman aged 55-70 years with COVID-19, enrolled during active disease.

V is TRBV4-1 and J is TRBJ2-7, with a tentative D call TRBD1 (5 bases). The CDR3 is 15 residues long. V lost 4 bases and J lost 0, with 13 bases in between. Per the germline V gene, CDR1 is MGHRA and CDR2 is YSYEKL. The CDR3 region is CASSLGVTVSYEQYF. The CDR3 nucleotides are TGCGCCAGCAGCCTAGGGGTGACGGTCTCCTACGAGCAGTACTTC.

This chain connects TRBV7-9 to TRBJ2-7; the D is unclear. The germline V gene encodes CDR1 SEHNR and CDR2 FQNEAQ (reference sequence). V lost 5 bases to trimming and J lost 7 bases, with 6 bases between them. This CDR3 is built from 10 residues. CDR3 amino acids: CASSLLEQYF. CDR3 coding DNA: TGTGCCAGCAGCCTATTAGAGCAGTACTTC.

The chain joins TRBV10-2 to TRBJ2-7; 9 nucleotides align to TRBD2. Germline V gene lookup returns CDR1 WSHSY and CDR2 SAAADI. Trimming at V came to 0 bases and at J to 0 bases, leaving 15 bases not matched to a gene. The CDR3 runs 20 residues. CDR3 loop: CASSESIMMRLADDSYEQYF. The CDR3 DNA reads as TGCGCCAGCAGTGAGTCGATAATGATGAGACTAGCGGATGACTCCTACGAGCAGTACTTC.

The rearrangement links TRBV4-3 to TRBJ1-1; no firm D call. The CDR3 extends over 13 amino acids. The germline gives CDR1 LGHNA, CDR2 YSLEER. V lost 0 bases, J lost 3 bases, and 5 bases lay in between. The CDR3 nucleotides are TGCGCCAGCAGCCAAGAAGTAGACACTGAAGCTTTCTTT. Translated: CASSQEVDTEAFF.

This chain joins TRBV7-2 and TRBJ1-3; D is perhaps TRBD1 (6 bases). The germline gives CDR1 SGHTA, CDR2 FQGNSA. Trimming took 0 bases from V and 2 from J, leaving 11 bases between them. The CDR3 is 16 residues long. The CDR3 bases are TGTGCCAGCAGCTTAGCCCCAACAGGGCCTGGAAACACCATATATTTT. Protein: CASSLAPTGPGNTIYF.

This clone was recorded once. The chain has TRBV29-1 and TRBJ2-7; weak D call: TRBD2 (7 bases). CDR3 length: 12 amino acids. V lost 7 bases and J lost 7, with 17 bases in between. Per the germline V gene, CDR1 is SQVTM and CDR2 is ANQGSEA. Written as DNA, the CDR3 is TGCAGCGGGGGGCAGCGGGACGGGGAGCAGTACTTC. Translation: CSGGQRDGEQYF.

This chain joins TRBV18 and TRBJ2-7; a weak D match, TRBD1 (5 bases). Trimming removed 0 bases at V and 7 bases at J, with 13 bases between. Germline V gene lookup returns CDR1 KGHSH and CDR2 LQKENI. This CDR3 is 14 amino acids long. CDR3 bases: TGTGCCAGCTCACCACCTTCGACAGATCCGGAGCAGTACTTC. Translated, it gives CASSPPSTDPEQYF.

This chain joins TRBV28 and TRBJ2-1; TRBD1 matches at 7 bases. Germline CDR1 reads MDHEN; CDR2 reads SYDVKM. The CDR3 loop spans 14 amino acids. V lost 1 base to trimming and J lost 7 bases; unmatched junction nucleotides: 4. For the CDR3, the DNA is TGTGCCAGCAGTTTATCGACAGGGATGAATGAGCAGTTCTTC. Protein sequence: CASSLSTGMNEQFF.

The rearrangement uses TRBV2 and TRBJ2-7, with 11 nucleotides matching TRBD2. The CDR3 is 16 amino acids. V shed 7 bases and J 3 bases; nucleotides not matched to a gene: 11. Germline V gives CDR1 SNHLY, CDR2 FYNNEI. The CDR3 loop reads CASTRLAGNVVYEQYF. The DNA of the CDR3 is TGTGCCAGCACCCGACTAGCGGGAAATGTCGTCTACGAGCAGTACTTC.

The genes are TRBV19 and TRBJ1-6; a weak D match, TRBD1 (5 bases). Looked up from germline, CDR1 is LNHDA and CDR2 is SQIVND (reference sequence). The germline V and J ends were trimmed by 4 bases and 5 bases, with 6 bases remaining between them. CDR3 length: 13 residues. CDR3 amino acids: CASSRQNNSPLHF. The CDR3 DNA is TGTGCCAGTAGTAGACAGAATAATTCACCCCTCCACTTT. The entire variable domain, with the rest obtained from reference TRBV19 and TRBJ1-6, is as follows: DGGITQSPKYLFRKEGQNVTLSCEQNLNHDAMYWYRQDPGQGLRLIYYSQIVNDFQKGDIAEGYSVSREKKESFPLTVTSAQKNPTAFYLCASSRQNNSPLHFGNGTRLTVT.

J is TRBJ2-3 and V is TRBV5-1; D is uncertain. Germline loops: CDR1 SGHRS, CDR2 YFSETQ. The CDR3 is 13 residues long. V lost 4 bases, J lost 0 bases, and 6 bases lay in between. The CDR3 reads CASSPQSTDTQYF. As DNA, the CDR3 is TGCGCCAGCAGCCCCCAAAGCACAGATACGCAGTATTTT. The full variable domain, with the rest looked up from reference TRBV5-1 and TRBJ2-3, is KAGVTQTPRYLIKTRGQQVTLSCSPISGHRSVSWYQQTPGQGLQFLFEYFSETQRNKGNFPGRFSGRQFSNSRSEMNVSTLELGDSALYLCASSPQSTDTQYFGPGTRLTVL.

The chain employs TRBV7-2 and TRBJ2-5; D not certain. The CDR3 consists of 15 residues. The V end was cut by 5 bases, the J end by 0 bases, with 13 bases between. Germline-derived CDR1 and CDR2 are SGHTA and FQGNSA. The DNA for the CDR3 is TGTGCCAGCAGCCCCCCCGCGAACCACCAAGAGACCCAGTACTTC. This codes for CASSPPANHQETQYF.

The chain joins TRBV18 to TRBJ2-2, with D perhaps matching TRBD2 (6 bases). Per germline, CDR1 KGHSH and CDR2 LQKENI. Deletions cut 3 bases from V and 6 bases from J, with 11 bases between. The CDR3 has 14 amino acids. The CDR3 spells CASSPGGFAGELFF. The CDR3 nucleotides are TGTGCCAGCTCACCGGGGGGTTTCGCCGGGGAGCTGTTTTTT.

The CDR3 coding sequence is TGTGCCAGCAGCATGCCTAGCGGGAGGGTTCACGAGCAGTACTTC. Translated, it gives CASSMPSGRVHEQYF. The rearrangement links TRBV11-1 to TRBJ2-7, with TRBD2 identical over 12 bases. CDR1 SGHAT and CDR2 FQDESV come from the germline V gene (reference sequence). The CDR3 totals 15 residues. Trimming took 5 bases from V and 5 from J; bases not matched to a gene: 7.

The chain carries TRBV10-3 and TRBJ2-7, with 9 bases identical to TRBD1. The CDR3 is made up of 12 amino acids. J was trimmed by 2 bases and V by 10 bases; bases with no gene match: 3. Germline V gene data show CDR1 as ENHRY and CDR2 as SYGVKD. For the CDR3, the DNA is TGTGCCACACGGGACAGGGCCTACGAGCAGTACTTC. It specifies CATRDRAYEQYF.

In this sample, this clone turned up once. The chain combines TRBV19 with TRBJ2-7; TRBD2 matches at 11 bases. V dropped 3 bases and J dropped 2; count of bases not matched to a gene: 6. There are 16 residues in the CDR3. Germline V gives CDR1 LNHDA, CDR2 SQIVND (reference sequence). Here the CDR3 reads CASSIGIAGGPYEQYF. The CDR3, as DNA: TGTGCCAGTAGTATTGGGATAGCGGGAGGGCCCTACGAGCAGTACTTC.

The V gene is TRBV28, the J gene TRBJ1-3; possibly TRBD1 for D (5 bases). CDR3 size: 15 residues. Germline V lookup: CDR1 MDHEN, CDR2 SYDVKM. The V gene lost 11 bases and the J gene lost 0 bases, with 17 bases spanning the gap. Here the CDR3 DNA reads TGTGCCGTAAATAACAGGCTGAGCTCTGGAAACACCATATATTTT. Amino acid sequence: CAVNNRLSSGNTIYF.

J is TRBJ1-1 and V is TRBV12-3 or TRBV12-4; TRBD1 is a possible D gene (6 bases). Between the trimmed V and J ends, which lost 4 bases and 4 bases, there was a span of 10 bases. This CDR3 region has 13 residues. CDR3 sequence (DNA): TGTGCCAGCAGTTCCAGGGGTACCACTGAAGCTTTCTTT. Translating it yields CASSSRGTTEAFF.